This T cell receptor beta chain is drawn from a study of shared clonotypes between healthy human individuals. Study-level points and caveats: What naive subsets generally showed was a larger estimated richness than memory subsets showed.

Between the trimmed V and J ends, which lost 3 bases and 8 bases, there was a span of 14 bases. This CDR3 spans 14 amino acids. The V gene's germline CDR1 is MGHRA and CDR2 YSYEKL. For this clone: Its antigen is still unknown.

Naive-designated CD8 cells lacked CD45RO, were positively enriched for CCR7, and omitted terminally differentiated effector memory CD45RA+ cells. Every immunoSEQ plate was one replicate of a subset's evenly spread DNA. Produced via immunoSEQ multiplex PCR; TCRdb's table is partial and in-frame only. The repertoire consists of hundreds of thousands of clones, with over 95% occurring once and the leading ten covering 0.11%. The TCR sequence derives from a woman between 25 and 40 years old in good health. Sequenced input: naive CD8+ T cells sorted from blood. This chain joins TRBV4-1 and TRBJ2-1, with D possibly being TRBD1 or TRBD2 (5 bases each). CDR3 nucleotide sequence: TGCGCCAGCAGCCACCAAAGGTTGGGGGATGAGCAGTTCTTC. Its translation: CASSHQRLGDEQFF.